This TCR beta chain was recorded in a study of cytomegalovirus exposure and HLA in healthy donors. Use of 60 Vbeta and 13 Jbeta primers characterized the PCR. Produced via immunoSEQ multiplex PCR; TCRdb's table is partial and in-frame only. The table records under 55,000 clones, over 60% of them present only once. This clone has only a few counts. This CDR3 region has 17 residues. CDR1 is MGHRA and CDR2 is YSYEKL in the germline V gene. V lost 2 bases, J lost 3 bases, and 8 bases stayed unmatched. The V and J genes are TRBV4-1 and TRBJ2-4; 9 bases fit TRBD2. The specimen sequenced was PBMCs. The TCR was taken from a woman in her 30s in good health and CMV-seronegative. The CDR3 region is CASSQNDQRGVKNIQYF. The CDR3 bases are TGCGCCAGCAGCCAAAATGATCAGCGGGGGGTCAAAAACATTCAGTACTTC.